This T cell receptor (beta chain) was observed in a study of response to subunit inactivated influenza vaccine. Broader study findings: It was suggested by the authors that few new T cells are recruited by each seasonal influenza vaccination.

The length of the CDR3 is 17 residues. V dropped 3 bases and J dropped 2; count of bases not matched to a gene: 11. Germline V CDR1 and CDR2: SGHTA, FQGNSA. This clonotype has only a few counts. No antigen is known for it. Each CDR3 protein gets one entry after TCRdb re-called the RT-PCR reads with MiXCR. The sample holds almost 250,000 distinct CDR3 sequences; roughly an eighth are singletons and the top ten take under 10%. The clonotype was recovered from a man aged 50-59 years who received an inactivated influenza vaccine. V and J are TRBV7-2 and TRBJ2-7, with 9 bases matching TRBD2. The sample was non-naive T cells sorted from PBMCs, taken approximately 15 days before vaccination. CDR3 sequence (DNA): TGTGCCAGCAGCTTCCAGATTATAGCGGGGGCCACCTACGAGCAGTACTTC. Translation: CASSFQIIAGATYEQYF.